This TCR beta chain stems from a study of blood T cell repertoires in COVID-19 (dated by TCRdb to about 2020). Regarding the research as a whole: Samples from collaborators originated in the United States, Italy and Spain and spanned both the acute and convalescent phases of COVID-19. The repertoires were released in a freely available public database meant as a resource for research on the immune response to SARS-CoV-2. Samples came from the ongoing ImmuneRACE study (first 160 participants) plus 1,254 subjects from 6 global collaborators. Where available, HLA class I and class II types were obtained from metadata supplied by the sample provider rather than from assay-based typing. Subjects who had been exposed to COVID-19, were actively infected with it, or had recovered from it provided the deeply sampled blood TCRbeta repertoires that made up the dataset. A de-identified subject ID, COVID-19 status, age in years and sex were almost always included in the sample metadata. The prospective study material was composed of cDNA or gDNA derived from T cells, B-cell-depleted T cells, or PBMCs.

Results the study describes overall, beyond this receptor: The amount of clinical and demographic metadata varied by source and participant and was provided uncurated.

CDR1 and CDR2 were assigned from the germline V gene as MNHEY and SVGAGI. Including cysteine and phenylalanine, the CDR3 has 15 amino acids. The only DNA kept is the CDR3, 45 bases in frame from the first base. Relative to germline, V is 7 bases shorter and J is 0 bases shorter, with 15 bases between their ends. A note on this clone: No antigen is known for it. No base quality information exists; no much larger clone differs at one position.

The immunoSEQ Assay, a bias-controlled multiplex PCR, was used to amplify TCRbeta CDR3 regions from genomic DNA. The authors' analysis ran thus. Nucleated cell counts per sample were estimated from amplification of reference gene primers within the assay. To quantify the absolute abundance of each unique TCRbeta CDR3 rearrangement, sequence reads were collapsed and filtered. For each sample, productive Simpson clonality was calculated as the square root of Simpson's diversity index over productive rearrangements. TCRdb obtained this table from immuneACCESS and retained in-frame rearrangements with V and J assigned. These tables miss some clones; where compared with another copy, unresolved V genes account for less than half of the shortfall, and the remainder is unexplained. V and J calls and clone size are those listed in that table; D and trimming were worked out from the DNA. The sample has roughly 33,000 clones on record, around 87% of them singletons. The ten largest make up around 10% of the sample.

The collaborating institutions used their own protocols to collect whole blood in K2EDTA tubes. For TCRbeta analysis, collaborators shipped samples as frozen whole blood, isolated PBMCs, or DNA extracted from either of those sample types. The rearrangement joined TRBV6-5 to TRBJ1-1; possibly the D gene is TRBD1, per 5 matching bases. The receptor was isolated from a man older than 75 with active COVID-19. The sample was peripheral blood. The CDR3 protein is CASTLGGGMNTEAFF. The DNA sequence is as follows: TGTGCCAGCACCCTCGGGGGAGGGATGAACACTGAAGCTTTCTTT.